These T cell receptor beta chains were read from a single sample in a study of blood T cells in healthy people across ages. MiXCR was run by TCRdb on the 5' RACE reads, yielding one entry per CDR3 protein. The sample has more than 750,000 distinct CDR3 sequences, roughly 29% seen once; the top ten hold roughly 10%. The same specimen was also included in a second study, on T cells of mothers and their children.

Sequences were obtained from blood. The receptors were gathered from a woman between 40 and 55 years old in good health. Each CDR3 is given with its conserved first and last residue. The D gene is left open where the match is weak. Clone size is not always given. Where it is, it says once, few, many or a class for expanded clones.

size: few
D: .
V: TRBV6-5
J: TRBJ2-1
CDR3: CASSFNNDGNEQFF
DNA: TGTGCCAGCAGTTTCAACAACGACGGGAATGAGCAGTTCTTC

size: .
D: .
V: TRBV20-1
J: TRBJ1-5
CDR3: CSASAINSNQPQHF
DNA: TGCAGTGCTAGTGCAATTAATAGCAATCAGCCCCAGCATTTT

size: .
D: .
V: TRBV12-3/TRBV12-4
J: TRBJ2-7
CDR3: CASSFEGYEQCF
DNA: TGTGCCAGCAGTTTCGAAGGATACGAGCAGTGCTTC

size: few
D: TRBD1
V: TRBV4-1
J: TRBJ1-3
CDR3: CASSQDGTGRRNTIYF
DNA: TGCGCCAGCAGCCAAGACGGGACAGGCCGGCGGAACACCATATATTTT

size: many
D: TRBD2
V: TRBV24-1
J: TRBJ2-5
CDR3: CATSDSLGLAGAQETQYF
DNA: TGTGCCACCAGTGACTCTCTCGGACTAGCGGGGGCTCAGGAGACCCAGTACTTC

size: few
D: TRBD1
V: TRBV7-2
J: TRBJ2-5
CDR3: CASSQSPGQGADKETQYF
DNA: TGTGCCAGCAGCCAATCTCCGGGACAGGGGGCGGATAAAGAGACCCAGTACTTC

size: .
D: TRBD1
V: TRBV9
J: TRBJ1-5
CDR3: CASSAGTGVNQPQHF
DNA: TGTGCCAGCAGCGCCGGGACAGGGGTAAATCAGCCCCAGCATTTT

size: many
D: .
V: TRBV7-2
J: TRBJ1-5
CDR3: CASSFSNSNQPQHF
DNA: TGTGCCAGCAGCTTCTCGAATAGCAATCAGCCCCAGCATTTT

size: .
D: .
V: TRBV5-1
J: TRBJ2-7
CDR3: CASSRTGTNSYEQYF
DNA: TGCGCCAGCAGCAGGACCGGGACAAACTCCTACGAGCAGTACTTC

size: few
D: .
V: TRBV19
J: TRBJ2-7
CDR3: CASSIQASYEQYF
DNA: TGTGCCAGTAGTATCCAAGCCTCCTACGAGCAGTACTTC

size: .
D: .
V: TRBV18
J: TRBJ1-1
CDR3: CASSPLPTDFTEAFF
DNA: TGTGCCAGCTCCCCCCTCCCGACAGATTTTACTGAAGCTTTCTTT

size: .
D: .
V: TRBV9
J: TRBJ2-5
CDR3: CASSAPLEGNQETQYF
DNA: TGTGCCAGCAGCGCCCCCTTGGAAGGGAACCAAGAGACCCAGTACTTC

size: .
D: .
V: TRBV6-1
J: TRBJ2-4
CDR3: CASSEFTGVGDIQYF
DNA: TGTGCCAGCAGTGAATTCACGGGGGTGGGGGACATTCAGTACTTC

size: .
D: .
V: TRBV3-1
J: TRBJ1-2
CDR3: CASSQELNRAYGYTF
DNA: TGTGCCAGCAGCCAAGAATTGAACAGGGCCTATGGCTACACCTTC

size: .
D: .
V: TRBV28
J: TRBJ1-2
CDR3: CASSLTRDTRRYTF
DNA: TGTGCCAGCAGCTTGACCCGGGACACCCGGCGGTACACCTTC

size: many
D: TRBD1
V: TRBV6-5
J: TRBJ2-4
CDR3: CASSPEQGAKNIQYF
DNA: TGTGCCAGCAGCCCGGAACAGGGGGCCAAAAACATTCAGTACTTC

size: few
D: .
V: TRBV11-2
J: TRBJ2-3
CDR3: CASSPGWGASTDTQYF
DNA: TGTGCCAGCAGCCCCGGTTGGGGGGCCAGCACAGATACGCAGTATTTT

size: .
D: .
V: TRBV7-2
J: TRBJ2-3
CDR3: CASSLGTLTDTQYF
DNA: TGTGCCAGCAGCTTAGGGACACTCACAGATACGCAGTATTTT

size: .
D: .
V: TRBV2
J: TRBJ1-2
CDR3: CASSRTEDYGYTF
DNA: TGTGCCAGCAGTCGGACAGAGGACTATGGCTACACCTTC

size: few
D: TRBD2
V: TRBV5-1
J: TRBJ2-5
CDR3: CASSGLGRRGETQYF
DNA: TGCGCCAGCAGCGGGCTTGGCCGGCGGGGGGAGACCCAGTACTTC

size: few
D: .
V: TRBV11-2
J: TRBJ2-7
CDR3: CASSPQDGSYEQYF
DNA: TGTGCCAGCAGCCCCCAGGACGGATCCTACGAGCAGTACTTC

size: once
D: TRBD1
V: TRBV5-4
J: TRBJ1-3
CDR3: CASSLLTGAFSSGNTIYF
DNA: TGTGCCAGCAGCTTATTAACAGGGGCATTTAGCTCTGGAAACACCATATATTTT

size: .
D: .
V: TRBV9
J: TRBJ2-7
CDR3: CASSAEGQPKREQYF
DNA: TGTGCCAGCAGCGCGGAGGGACAGCCTAAGAGGGAGCAGTACTTC

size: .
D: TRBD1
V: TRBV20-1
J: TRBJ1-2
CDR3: CSARGVGGRYGCTF
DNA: TGCAGTGCTAGAGGGGTAGGGGGCCGATATGGCTGCACCTTC

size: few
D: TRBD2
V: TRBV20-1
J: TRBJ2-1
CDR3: CSTTPGGSYNEQFF
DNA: TGCAGTACTACGCCGGGGGGATCCTACAATGAGCAGTTCTTC

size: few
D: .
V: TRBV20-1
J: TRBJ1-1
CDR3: CSARIWAGAFF
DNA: TGCAGTGCTAGAATCTGGGCTGGAGCTTTCTTT

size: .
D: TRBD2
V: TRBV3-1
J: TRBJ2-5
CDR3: CAITTSGPARTQYF
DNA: TGTGCCATTACGACTAGCGGGCCAGCACGGACCCAGTACTTC

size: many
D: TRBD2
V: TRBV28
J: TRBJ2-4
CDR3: CASSRSGGANIQYF
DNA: TGTGCCAGCAGTCGCAGCGGGGGGGCGAACATTCAGTACTTC

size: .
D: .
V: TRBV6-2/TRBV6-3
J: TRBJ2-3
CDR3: CASSYPIWGTDTQYF
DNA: TGTGCCAGCAGTTACCCCATCTGGGGCACAGATACGCAGTATTTT

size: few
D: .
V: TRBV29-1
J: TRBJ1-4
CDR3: CSSRGGGEKLFF
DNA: TGCAGCTCCCGCGGAGGAGGTGAAAAACTGTTTTTT

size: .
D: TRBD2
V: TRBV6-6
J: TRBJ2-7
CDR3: CASSSSGISSYEQYF
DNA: TGTGCCAGCAGTTCTAGCGGGATTAGCTCCTACGAGCAGTACTTC

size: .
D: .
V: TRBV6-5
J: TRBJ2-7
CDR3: CASRDTGLGEQYF
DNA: TGTGCCAGCAGGGATACAGGGTTGGGGGAGCAGTACTTC

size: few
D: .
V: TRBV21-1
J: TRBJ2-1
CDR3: CAREGCRCYNEQFF
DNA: TGTGCCCGGGAGGGGTGCCGCTGCTACAATGAGCAGTTCTTC

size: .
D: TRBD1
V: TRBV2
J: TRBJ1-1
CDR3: CASSEAGRTGDSTEAFF
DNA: TGTGCCAGCAGTGAAGCGGGACGGACAGGGGATTCAACTGAAGCTTTCTTT

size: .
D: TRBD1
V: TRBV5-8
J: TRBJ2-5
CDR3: CASSSGTGNYRETQYF
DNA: TGTGCCAGCAGCTCCGGGACAGGGAATTATCGAGAGACCCAGTACTTC

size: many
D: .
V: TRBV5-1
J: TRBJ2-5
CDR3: CASSPGVGNQETQYF
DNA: TGCGCCAGCAGCCCAGGTGTGGGGAATCAAGAGACCCAGTACTTC

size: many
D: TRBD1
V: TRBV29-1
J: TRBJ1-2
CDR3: CSVEPRDRVYGYTF
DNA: TGCAGCGTTGAACCTCGGGACAGAGTCTATGGCTACACCTTC